Following are 14 T cell receptor beta chains from one sample sequenced in a study of T cells in Graves' hyperthyroidism and ophthalmopathy. RNA transcripts were the template for amplifying TCR beta CDR3 regions. The TCR CDR3 was amplified in a first-round RT-PCR using the HTBI primer set. TCRdb reanalysed the multiplex PCR reads using MiXCR and keeps one entry per CDR3 protein. This table has fewer than 750,000 distinct CDR3 sequences, about 15% appearing once. Input material: blood. These TCRs come from a woman aged 50 to 60 with Graves' ophthalmopathy.

The CDR3 sequence is CASRFGLAGPNTGELFF. The CDR3 DNA follows: TGTGCCAGCAGATTTGGACTAGCGGGTCCGAACACCGGGGAGCTGTTTTTT. The chain recombines TRBV12-3 or TRBV12-4 with TRBJ2-2; TRBD2 matches at 11 bases. This CDR3 region has 17 residues. The trim removed 6 bases at V and 0 bases at J, leaving 6 bases unmatched.

There are many counts of this clonotype. The rearrangement uses TRBV7-9 and TRBJ1-1; D may be TRBD1 (6 bases). CDR3 length equals 14 residues. Trimming shortened V by 5 bases and J by 1 base, and 11 bases separated the two germline ends. Per the germline V gene, CDR1 is SEHNR and CDR2 is FQNEAQ (reference sequence). The CDR3 region is CASSHRDTNTEAFF. CDR3 DNA: TGTGCCAGCAGCCACCGGGACACGAACACTGAAGCTTTCTTT.

This rearrangement joins TRBV3-1 to TRBJ2-7; TRBD2 agrees at 8 bases. The CDR3 contains 17 residues. V shed 4 bases, J shed 3 bases, and the junction held 14 bases outside the gene matches. Germline CDR1 is LGHDT and CDR2 is YNNKEL (reference sequence). CDR3 in amino acids: CASSPIAGTSFGYEQYF. The CDR3 DNA is TGTGCCAGCAGCCCCATCGCCGGGACTAGTTTTGGCTACGAGCAGTACTTC.

This clonotype was counted at least ten times. The J gene is TRBJ2-2, the V gene TRBV6-2 or TRBV6-3, with D unclear. V gave up 5 bases and J gave up 3 bases, with 16 bases separating them. The V gene's germline CDR1 is MNHEY and CDR2 SVGEGT. This CDR3 has 16 residues. The CDR3 coding sequence is TGTGCCAGCAGTATCGTAGCAGGCTCGGACACCGGGGAGCTGTTTTTT. It is translated as CASSIVAGSDTGELFF.

This clonotype has at least ten counts. The rearrangement joins TRBV24-1 to TRBJ2-1, with TRBD2 matching over 7 bases. This CDR3 contains 16 residues. Germline CDR1 reads KGHDR; CDR2 reads SFDVKD. Unmatched junction bases numbered 7, after V lost 1 base and J lost 5 bases. This CDR3 reads CATSDFASGIDNEQFF. The CDR3 nucleotides are TGTGCCACCAGTGATTTTGCCAGCGGGATCGACAATGAGCAGTTCTTC.

The J gene is TRBJ1-4, the V gene TRBV5-6; D is undetermined. This CDR3 has 15 amino acids. From germline, CDR1 is SGHDT and CDR2 YYEEEE. V was shortened by 1 base and J by 3 bases, with 10 bases between the two germline ends. The CDR3 region has the DNA TGTGCCAGCAGCTTGTTCCCGAAGGCTAATGAAAAACTGTTTTTT. Translated: CASSLFPKANEKLFF.

In its sample, this clonotype was seen a few times. V is TRBV12-3 or TRBV12-4 and J is TRBJ1-3; TRBD1 matches at 8 bases. The CDR3 sequence is 17 residues long. With V trimmed by 5 bases and J by 0 bases, 9 bases remained unmatched. The CDR3 DNA reads as TGTGCCAGCAGTCCGGGACAGGAATGGTACTCTGGAAACACCATATATTTT. This sequence encodes CASSPGQEWYSGNTIYF.

This clonotype was recorded many times. The gene calls are TRBV4-2 and TRBJ1-1; no reliable D call. Germline V gene lookup returns CDR1 LGHNA and CDR2 YNFKEQ. The CDR3 covers 15 residues. Trimming left V 7 bases short and J 1 base short, with 16 bases between. The chain's CDR3 is CASIGSPGENTEAFF. In DNA, the CDR3 is TGTGCCAGCATCGGCTCGCCTGGAGAGAACACTGAAGCTTTCTTT.

This clonotype came up a few times. V gene TRBV19 combines with J gene TRBJ2-1; TRBD2 aligns across 7 bases. V shed 2 bases and J 3 bases; nucleotides not matched to a gene: 7. The CDR3 consists of 16 residues. Germline V CDR1 and CDR2: LNHDA, SQIVND (reference sequence). CDR3 nucleotides: TGTGCCAGTAGTATAAGTGTCGGGACTAACTACAATGAGCAGTTCTTC. It codes for CASSISVGTNYNEQFF.

The chain is built from TRBV3-1 and TRBJ1-6, with a possible D match to TRBD1 (5 bases). CDR3 length equals 15 residues. Germline CDR1 and CDR2: LGHDT and YNNKEL (reference sequence). V lost 1 base and J 13 bases, leaving 17 bases between the germline ends. CDR3 coding DNA: TGTGCCAGCAGCCAAGTGAGGGTGGGGGGTTCGCCCCTCCACTTT. This codes for CASSQVRVGGSPLHF.

V usage is TRBV7-8 and J usage is TRBJ1-1; D unclear. Germline CDR1 reads SGHVS; CDR2 reads FQNEAQ. Trimming stripped 7 bases from V and 5 bases from J, with 20 bases between. The CDR3 spans 15 residues. CDR3 coding DNA: TGTGCCAGCATCCCATTTCGAAATGTGGGGACTGAAGCTTTCTTT. Protein product: CASIPFRNVGTEAFF.

This clonotype was picked up many times. The chain recombines TRBV28 with TRBJ1-5, with 7 nucleotides matching TRBD1. The J segment lost 0 bases and the V segment lost 2 bases, leaving 4 bases of the junction unmatched. Germline assignment: CDR1 MDHEN and CDR2 SYDVKM. CDR3 length equals 16 residues. The CDR3 DNA is TGTGCCAGCAGTTTAACGACAGGGAATAGCAATCAGCCCCAGCATTTT. Its translation is CASSLTTGNSNQPQHF.

The rearrangement joins TRBV14 to TRBJ1-6; D possibly corresponds to TRBD1 (6 bases). The germline V gene encodes CDR1 SGHDN and CDR2 FVKESK. The CDR3 sequence is 17 residues long. The V and J ends lost 1 base and 0 bases respectively, with 10 bases between them. The chain's CDR3 is CASSQVGGSSYNSPLHF. CDR3 DNA: TGTGCCAGCAGCCAAGTAGGGGGAAGCTCCTATAATTCACCCCTCCACTTT.

This clonotype occurred once. The rearrangement links TRBV4-3 to TRBJ1-1, with D possibly TRBD1 on 5 matching bases. Trimming pared 3 bases from V and 3 bases from J, leaving 17 bases between. Germline-derived CDR1 and CDR2 are LGHNA and YSLEER. There are 16 residues in the CDR3. CDR3 coding DNA: TGCGCCAGCAGCCAGACGGGGCGGGACCGCTACACTGAAGCTTTCTTT. Its translation: CASSQTGRDRYTEAFF.